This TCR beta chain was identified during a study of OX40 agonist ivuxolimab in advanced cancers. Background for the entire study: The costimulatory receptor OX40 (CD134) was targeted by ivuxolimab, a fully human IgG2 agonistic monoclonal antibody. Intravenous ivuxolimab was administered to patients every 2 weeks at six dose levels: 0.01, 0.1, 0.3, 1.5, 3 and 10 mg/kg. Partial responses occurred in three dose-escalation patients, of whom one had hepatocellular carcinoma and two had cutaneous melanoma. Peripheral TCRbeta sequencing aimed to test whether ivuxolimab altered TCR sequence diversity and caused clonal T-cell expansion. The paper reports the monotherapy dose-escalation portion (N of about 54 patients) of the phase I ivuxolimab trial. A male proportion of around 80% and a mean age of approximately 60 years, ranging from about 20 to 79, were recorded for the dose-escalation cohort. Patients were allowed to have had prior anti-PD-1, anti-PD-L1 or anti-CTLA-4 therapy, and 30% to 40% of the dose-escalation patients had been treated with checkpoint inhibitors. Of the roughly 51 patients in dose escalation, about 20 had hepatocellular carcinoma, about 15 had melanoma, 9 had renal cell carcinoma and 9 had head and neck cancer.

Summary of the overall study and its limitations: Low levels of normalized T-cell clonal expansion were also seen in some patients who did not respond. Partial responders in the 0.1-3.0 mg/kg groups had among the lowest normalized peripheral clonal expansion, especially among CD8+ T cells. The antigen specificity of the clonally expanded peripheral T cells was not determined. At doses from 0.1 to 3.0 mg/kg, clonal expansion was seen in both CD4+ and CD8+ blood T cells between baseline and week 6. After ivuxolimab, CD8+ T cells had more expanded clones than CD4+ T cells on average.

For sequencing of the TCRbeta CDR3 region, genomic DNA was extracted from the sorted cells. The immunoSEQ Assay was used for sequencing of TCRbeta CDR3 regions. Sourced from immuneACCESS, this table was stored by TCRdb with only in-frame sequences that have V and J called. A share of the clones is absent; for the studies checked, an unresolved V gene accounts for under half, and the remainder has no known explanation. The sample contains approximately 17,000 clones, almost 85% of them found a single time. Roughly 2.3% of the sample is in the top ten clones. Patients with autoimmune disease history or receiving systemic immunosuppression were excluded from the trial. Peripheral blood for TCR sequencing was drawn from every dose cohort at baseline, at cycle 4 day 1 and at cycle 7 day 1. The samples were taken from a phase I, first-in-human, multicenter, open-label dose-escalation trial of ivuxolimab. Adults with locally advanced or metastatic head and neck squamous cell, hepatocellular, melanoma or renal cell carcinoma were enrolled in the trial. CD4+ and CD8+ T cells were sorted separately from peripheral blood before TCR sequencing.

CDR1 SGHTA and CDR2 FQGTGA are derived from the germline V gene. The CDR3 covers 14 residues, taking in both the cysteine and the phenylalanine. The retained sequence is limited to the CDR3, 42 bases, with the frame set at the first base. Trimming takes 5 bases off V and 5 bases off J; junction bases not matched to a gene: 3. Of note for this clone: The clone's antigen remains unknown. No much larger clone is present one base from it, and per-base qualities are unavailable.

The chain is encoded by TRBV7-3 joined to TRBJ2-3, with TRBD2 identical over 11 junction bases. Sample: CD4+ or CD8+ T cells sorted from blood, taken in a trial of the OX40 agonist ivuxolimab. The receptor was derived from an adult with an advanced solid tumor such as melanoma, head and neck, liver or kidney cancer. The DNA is TGTGCCAGCAGCCTACTAGCGGGGGTAGATACGCAGTATTTT. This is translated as CASSLLAGVDTQYF.